This T cell receptor beta chain was retrieved from a study of blood T cell repertoires in COVID-19 (dated by TCRdb to 2018 to 2020). In terms of the full investigation: Collaborator samples came from the United States, Italy and Spain and covered acute and convalescent phases of COVID-19. The prospective study material was composed of cDNA or gDNA derived from T cells, B-cell-depleted T cells, or PBMCs. The sample metadata nearly always contained a de-identified subject ID, COVID-19 status, age in years and sex. A freely available public database, intended as a resource for researchers studying the immune response to SARS-CoV-2, is where the repertoires were released. The dataset comprised deeply sampled blood TCRbeta repertoires from subjects exposed to, actively infected with, or recovered from COVID-19. Where available, HLA class I and class II types were obtained from metadata supplied by the sample provider rather than from assay-based typing. Samples came from the ongoing ImmuneRACE study (first 160 participants) plus 1,254 subjects from 6 global collaborators. Beyond this particular receptor, the publication reports: How much clinical and demographic metadata was included differed by source and by participant, and the metadata was provided uncurated.

Concerning this clone itself: Its antigen is currently not known. Base-call qualities are not available, and no considerably larger clone is one nucleotide away.

Collaborating institutions collected whole blood in K2EDTA tubes following their own protocols. For TCRbeta analysis, collaborator samples were shipped as frozen whole blood, as isolated PBMCs, or as DNA extracted from either sample type. The immunoSEQ Assay, a bias-controlled multiplex PCR, was used to amplify TCRbeta CDR3 regions from genomic DNA. As for the authors' bioinformatics: The number of nucleated cells in each sample was estimated by amplification of reference gene primers within the assay. To quantify the absolute abundance of each unique TCRbeta CDR3 rearrangement, sequence reads were collapsed and filtered. Productive Simpson clonality was computed per sample as the square root of Simpson's diversity index over productive rearrangements. Imported from immuneACCESS, the table was reduced by TCRdb to in-frame sequences with V and J called. These copies leave out some clones; in studies compared against another copy, an unresolved V gene accounts for under half, and the cause of the remainder is not known. The D gene and trimming were derived from the DNA, and the V and J assignments and clone size from that table. The sample table contains some 100,000 clones; only one count was recorded for around nine tenths of them. 10% to 13% of the sample is taken by the ten largest.

The CDR3 starts with the cysteine, ends with the phenylalanine, and has 16 residues. Just CDR3 DNA is preserved here, 48 bases in frame from base 1. The junction shows trimming of 6 bases on V and 1 base on J, plus 19 bases between the germline ends. CDR1 and CDR2, per the germline V gene (reference sequence), are SEHNR and FQNEAQ. This chain is built from TRBV7-9 and TRBJ2-7; the D gene is perhaps TRBD2, from 5 matching bases. Sequencing was performed on peripheral blood. The sequence was obtained from a man in his fifties or sixties with acute or convalescent COVID-19. The DNA is as follows: TGTGCCAGCAGTTCGGGGTACGTGGGAACATCCTACGAGCAGTACTTC. Its translation reads: CASSSGYVGTSYEQYF. The entire variable domain, with the stretches around the CDR3 drawn from the reference TRBV7-9 and TRBJ2-7 proteins, is DTGVSQNPRHKITKRGQNVTFRCDPISEHNRLYWYRQTLGQGPEFLTYFQNEAQLEKSRLLSDRFSAERPKGSFSTLEIQRTEQGDSAMYLCASSSGYVGTSYEQYFGPGTRLTVT.